This passage covers 2 T cell receptor beta chains from one sample sequenced in a study of T cells in Graves' hyperthyroidism and ophthalmopathy. RNA transcripts served as the template for amplifying TCR beta CDR3 regions. The study used the HTBI primer set for a first-round RT-PCR of the TCR CDR3. A single record per CDR3 protein comes from TCRdb applying MiXCR to the multiplex PCR reads. The sample includes around 700,000 distinct CDR3 sequences, roughly a third of them seen just once. Sample: blood. These receptors all stem from a woman in her 40s with Graves' hyperthyroidism.

V is TRBV25-1 and J is TRBJ1-4, with unresolved D. V shed 4 bases and J shed 3 bases, with 9 bases lying between them. The germline V gene has CDR1 MGHDK and CDR2 SYGVNS. The CDR3 has 14 residues. CDR3 DNA: TGTGCCAGCAGTGTGGAGGGCTCTAATGAAAAACTGTTTTTT. It specifies CASSVEGSNEKLFF.

V is TRBV25-1 and J is TRBJ2-5, with D maybe TRBD2 (5 bases). The CDR3 extends over 12 amino acids. CDR1 MGHDK and CDR2 SYGVNS come from the germline V gene. V dropped 8 bases and J dropped 3 bases, with 10 bases sitting between them. The CDR3 region is CASGRNEETQYF. CDR3 sequence (DNA): TGTGCCAGCGGGAGAAATGAAGAGACCCAGTACTTC.